The 21 T cell receptor beta chains reported below all come from one sample, sequenced in a study of shared clonotypes between healthy human individuals. Profiled with immunoSEQ multiplex PCR; TCRdb holds only in-frame clones, not every one. Altogether approximately 500,000 clones are present, approximately 78% being singletons, with the ten largest covering around 11%. The sample consisted of PBMCs. These receptors all stem from a woman aged 40 to 55 in good health. Some clones in this sample may be carry-over from other donors' samples.

This clone showed up many times. The CDR3 sequence is CASSRGGSSYEQYF. DNA for the CDR3: TGTGCCAGTTCCAGGGGCGGGAGCTCCTACGAGCAGTACTTC. This chain uses TRBV7-2 with TRBJ2-7, with TRBD2 as a possible D gene (7 bases). Germline V gives CDR1 SGHTA, CDR2 FQGNSA. The CDR3 has 14 residues. Trimming stripped 9 bases from V and 0 bases from J, with 15 bases between.

With regard to this clone: This clone may be a read error of a much larger clone one base away. Other DNA sequences in this specimen translate into the identical CDR3. The chain carries TRBV29-1 and TRBJ2-3; 9 bases are a match to TRBD2. This CDR3 is built from 15 residues. Germline lookup yields CDR1 SQVTM and CDR2 ANQGSEA. Trimming took 4 bases from V and 4 from J; bases not matched to a gene: 9. CDR3 amino acids: CSVGLAGEIADTQYF. The CDR3, as DNA: TGCAGCGTTGGTTTAGCGGGAGAGATAGCAGATACGCAGTATTTT.

The V and J genes are TRBV11-3 and TRBJ1-1; the D is unclear. Germline loops: CDR1 SGHNT, CDR2 YENEEA. The CDR3 has 13 amino acids. V lost 2 bases to trimming and J lost 1 base, with 5 bases between them. The CDR3 DNA follows: TGTGCCAGCAGCTTATATCGGAACACTGAAGCTTTCTTT. Amino acids: CASSLYRNTEAFF.

The chain uses TRBV7-3 and TRBJ2-2; 8 bases are shared with TRBD1. From germline, CDR1 is SGHTA and CDR2 FQGTGA. V lost 1 base, J lost 3 bases, and 4 bases stayed unmatched. This CDR3 has 16 amino acids. Here the CDR3 DNA reads TGTGCCAGCAGCTTAAGGGGCAGGGGGCACACCGGGGAGCTGTTTTTT. Translation gives CASSLRGRGHTGELFF.

The table lists this clone with a few counts. The sample carries other DNA sequences with the same CDR3. The chain uses TRBV29-1 and TRBJ1-1; D gene uncertain. The V end lost 2 bases, the J end lost 4 bases, and 5 bases lay between the germline ends. The CDR3 totals 11 residues. The germline gives CDR1 SQVTM, CDR2 ANQGSEA. The CDR3 sequence: CSVESGTEAFF. The DNA of the CDR3 is TGCAGCGTTGAATCGGGCACTGAAGCTTTCTTT.

The chain carries TRBV2 and TRBJ1-5, with TRBD1 matching 10 bases. Trimming took 2 bases from V and 0 from J; bases not matched to a gene: 10. CDR1 and CDR2 from the germline V gene are SNHLY and FYNNEI. The CDR3 has 19 residues. CDR3 loop: CASSENRDRGPYSNQPQHF. CDR3 nucleotide sequence: TGTGCCAGCAGTGAAAACCGGGACAGGGGTCCTTATAGCAATCAGCCCCAGCATTTT.

This clone has a single count. The chain links TRBV18 to TRBJ2-1; D not resolved. The CDR3 length is 15 residues. Trimming removed 4 bases from V and 6 bases from J, with 16 bases in between. Germline V CDR1 and CDR2: KGHSH, LQKENI. The CDR3 loop is CASSHDPNSGNEQFF. CDR3 DNA sequence: TGTGCCAGCTCACACGACCCCAACTCAGGCAATGAGCAGTTCTTC.

V usage is TRBV7-8 and J usage is TRBJ2-3; D ambiguous. Trimming took off 5 bases at V and 2 bases at J, with 2 bases between the two ends. CDR1 is SGHVS and CDR2 is FQNEAQ in the germline V gene. The CDR3 contains 11 residues. The CDR3 DNA is TGTGCCAGCAGCCCCACAGATACGCAGTATTTT. This sequence encodes CASSPTDTQYF.

The chain joins TRBV29-1 to TRBJ1-6; D is perhaps TRBD1 (6 bases). This CDR3 has 18 amino acids. Germline V gene data show CDR1 as SQVTM and CDR2 as ANQGSEA. Deletions cut 6 bases from V and 0 bases from J, with 21 bases between. This CDR3 is CSVRQVAGFRSYNSPLHF. DNA of the CDR3: TGCAGCGTCCGACAGGTTGCGGGGTTCCGCTCCTATAATTCACCCCTCCACTTT.

V is TRBV11-2 and J is TRBJ2-7, with D unclear. Germline CDR1 is SGHAT and CDR2 is FQNNGV. The CDR3 extends over 13 amino acids. V was shortened by 1 base and J by 3 bases, with 7 bases between the two germline ends. The CDR3: CASSLVRLYEQYF. DNA of the CDR3: TGTGCCAGCAGCTTAGTTAGGCTCTACGAGCAGTACTTC.

This sequence joins TRBV28 and TRBJ1-2; the match to TRBD1 covers 9 bases. Looked up from germline, CDR1 is MDHEN and CDR2 is SYDVKM. This CDR3 has 14 residues. The V and J ends lost 6 bases and 8 bases, in that order; junction bases with no gene match: 10. CDR3 nucleotides: TGTGCCAGCAGCCAAAATTTACAGGGGGCAGGCTACACCTTC. As protein: CASSQNLQGAGYTF.

J is TRBJ2-2 and V is TRBV10-3; 15 bases match TRBD2. Losses at the gene ends were 3 bases for V and 0 bases for J; bases not matched to a gene: 8. There are 20 residues in the CDR3. The germline V gene encodes CDR1 ENHRY and CDR2 SYGVKD. CDR3 loop: CAISDPPGLAGGTNTGELFF. The CDR3 coding sequence is TGTGCCATCAGTGACCCGCCGGGACTAGCGGGAGGTACGAACACCGGGGAGCTGTTTTTT.

The V gene is TRBV30, the J gene TRBJ1-5; D is uncertain. The germline CDR1 and CDR2 sequences are GTSNPN and SVGIG (reference sequence). V lost 2 bases and J lost 2, with 13 bases in between. The CDR3 consists of 15 residues. CDR3 residues: CAWSPGWKGNQPQHF. DNA for the CDR3: TGTGCCTGGAGTCCCGGGTGGAAAGGCAATCAGCCCCAGCATTTT.

The sample holds many counts of this clone. This chain connects TRBV29-1 to TRBJ2-7; 12 positions agree with TRBD1. Germline V CDR1 and CDR2: SQVTM, ANQGSEA. CDR3 length equals 13 residues. DNA of the CDR3: TGCGGCGCCACGGGACAGGGGGCTCACGAGCAGTACTTC. Protein: CGATGQGAHEQYF.

On this clone: A far larger clone is a single base away, which makes a read error likely. The same CDR3 also results from other DNA sequences found in this sample. This sequence joins TRBV7-9 and TRBJ1-4, with 7 bases identical to TRBD1. The CDR3 contains 15 residues. Per germline, CDR1 SEHNR and CDR2 FQNEAQ (reference sequence). The CDR3 reads CASTPGLTGPEKLFF. DNA of the CDR3: TGTGCCAGCACCCCGGGGTTGACAGGGCCCGAAAAGCTGTTTTTT.

The chain recombines TRBV9 with TRBJ1-2, with D possibly matching TRBD1 (6 bases). V lost 4 bases and J lost 4, with 17 bases in between. Germline assignment: CDR1 SGDLS and CDR2 YYNGEE. The CDR3 loop spans 15 amino acids. The CDR3 coding sequence is TGTGCCAGCAGCACCCATCCCGGGGGGGCCTATGGCTACACCTTC. This sequence encodes CASSTHPGGAYGYTF.

The chain has TRBV11-2 and TRBJ2-5; a weak D match, TRBD1 (6 bases). Near its end, the DNA agrees better with TRBJ2-7, so the J call may be wrong. This CDR3 is built from 15 residues. Germline V gives CDR1 SGHAT, CDR2 FQNNGV. The CDR3 DNA sequence: TGTGCCAGCAGCTCAGCCGGGGACAAATTGTACGAGCAGTACTTC. Translated, it gives CASSSAGDKLYEQYF.

Notes on this clone: This likely traces to a read error, being one base from a far larger clone. The chain couples TRBV30 to TRBJ1-6; D uncertain. From germline, CDR1 is GTSNPN and CDR2 SVGIG (reference sequence). With 1 base removed from V and 4 bases from J, the gap between germline ends came to 11 bases. The CDR3 extends over 15 amino acids. CDR3 sequence (DNA): TGTGCCTGGAGTGGTCGGGCAGCTTATAATTCACCCCTCCACTTT. This encodes CAWSGRAAYNSPLHF.

The chain is built from TRBV4-2 and TRBJ2-7; 11 positions agree with TRBD2. The germline V gene has CDR1 LGHNA and CDR2 YNFKEQ. The CDR3 spans 16 residues. V was clipped by 4 bases and J by 5 bases; unmatched bases: 10. CDR3 coding DNA: TGTGCCAGCAGCCTCACCCCACTAGCGGGAGTCGACGAGCAGTACTTC. The encoded protein is CASSLTPLAGVDEQYF.

The chain recombines TRBV19 with TRBJ2-7; the D is unclear. Germline lookup yields CDR1 LNHDA and CDR2 SQIVND (reference sequence). The CDR3 runs 15 residues. The V and J ends lost 3 bases and 3 bases respectively, with 15 bases between them. CDR3 sequence (DNA): TGTGCCAGTAGTATCTTCCCTAGTTCGCGCTACGAGCAGTACTTC. This encodes CASSIFPSSRYEQYF.

This clone appeared many times. The chain joins TRBV19 to TRBJ2-7, with D possibly called TRBD1 or TRBD2 (7 bases each). With 10 bases removed from V and 4 bases from J, the gap between germline ends came to 23 bases. Germline-derived CDR1 and CDR2 are LNHDA and SQIVND (reference sequence). The CDR3 is 15 amino acids. The CDR3 nucleotides read TGTGCCACCAAGTATGGGAGGGACAGCTCGTACGAGCAGTACTTC. Encoded protein: CATKYGRDSSYEQYF.